The entry below gives a single T cell receptor (beta chain) sequence along with its context. The ends were cut back, 4 bases at V and 0 bases at J, with 12 bases in the middle. The CDR3 runs 15 residues. CDR1 SGHDN and CDR2 FVKESK come from the germline V gene. The data were taken from a study of blood T cell repertoires in COVID-19. At the level of the study: Acute and convalescent COVID-19 specimens originated in the United States, Italy and Spain. From T cells, B-cell-depleted T cells, or PBMCs came the material, which was cDNA or gDNA.

Authors' analysis steps: From reference gene primer amplification, estimates of nucleated cell counts were derived. Profiled with immunoSEQ multiplex PCR; TCRdb holds only in-frame clones, not every one. That table is the source of V, J and clone size, and D and trimming were worked out from the DNA. The sample has tens of thousands of clones, 81% seen once; the top ten hold approximately 0.83%. The specimen sequenced was peripheral blood. The V gene is TRBV14, the J gene TRBJ1-1, with D tentatively TRBD1 (6 bases). This clonotype originated in a woman aged 70-85 years with acute or convalescent COVID-19. The CDR3 protein is CASSRIQGMNTEAFF. CDR3 in DNA: TGTGCCAGCAGCCGTATACAGGGTATGAACACTGAAGCTTTCTTT.